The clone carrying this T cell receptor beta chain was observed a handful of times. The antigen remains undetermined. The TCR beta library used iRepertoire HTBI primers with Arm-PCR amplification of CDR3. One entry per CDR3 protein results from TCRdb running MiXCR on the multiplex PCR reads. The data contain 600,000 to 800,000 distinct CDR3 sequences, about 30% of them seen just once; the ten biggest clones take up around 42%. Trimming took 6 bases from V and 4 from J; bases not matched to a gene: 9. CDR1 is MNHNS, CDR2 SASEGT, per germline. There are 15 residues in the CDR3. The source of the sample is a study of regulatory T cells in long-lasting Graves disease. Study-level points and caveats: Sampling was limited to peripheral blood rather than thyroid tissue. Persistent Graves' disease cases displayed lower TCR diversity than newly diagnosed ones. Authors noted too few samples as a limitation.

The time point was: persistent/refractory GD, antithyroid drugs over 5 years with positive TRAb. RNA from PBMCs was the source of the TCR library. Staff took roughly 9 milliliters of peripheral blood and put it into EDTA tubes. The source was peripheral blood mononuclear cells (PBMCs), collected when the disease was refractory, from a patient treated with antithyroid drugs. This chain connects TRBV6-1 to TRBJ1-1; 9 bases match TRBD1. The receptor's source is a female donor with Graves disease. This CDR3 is CASRTSGTGITEAFF. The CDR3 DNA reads TGTGCCAGCAGGACTTCCGGGACAGGGATCACTGAAGCTTTCTTT.